A selection of T cell receptor beta chains follows, all from one sample in a study of OX40 agonist ivuxolimab in advanced cancers. Sequenced by immunoSEQ multiplex PCR; TCRdb stores in-frame clones only, minus some. Of 90,000 or so clones listed, 75% to 90% are singletons. The starting material was CD4+ or CD8+ T cells sorted from blood, obtained in a trial of the OX40 agonist ivuxolimab. Source of these receptors: an adult with an advanced solid tumor such as melanoma, head and neck, liver or kidney cancer. Each CDR3 is given with its conserved first and last residue. Fields, in order: CDR3 protein, CDR3 length, V gene, J gene.

CDR3: CASSDRGVGQPQHF
length: 14
V: TRBV2
J: TRBJ1-5

CDR3: CASSRRGNSNQPQHF
length: 15
V: TRBV27
J: TRBJ1-5

CDR3: CASSLGTGGSGANVLTF
length: 17
V: TRBV11-1
J: TRBJ2-6

CDR3: CASSLVQGQEQFF
length: 13
V: TRBV7-2
J: TRBJ2-1

CDR3: CASSSRLAGGPRETQYF
length: 17
V: TRBV7-3
J: TRBJ2-5

CDR3: CASSGYMGMRTQYF
length: 14
V: TRBV19
J: TRBJ2-5

CDR3: CASSIGTGVRHEAFF
length: 15
V: TRBV19
J: TRBJ1-1

CDR3: CASSESPQGKETQYF
length: 15
V: TRBV5-1
J: TRBJ2-5

CDR3: CASSLGGGNYEQYF
length: 14
V: TRBV7-7
J: TRBJ2-7

CDR3: CASSLKQGTNEKLFF
length: 15
V: TRBV5-1
J: TRBJ1-4

CDR3: CARRSSGQNQWNEGTDTQYF
length: 20
V: TRBV19
J: TRBJ2-3

CDR3: CASSPRDRGLQETQYF
length: 16
V: TRBV5-5
J: TRBJ2-5

CDR3: CASGGGRNQPQHF
length: 13
V: TRBV7-2
J: TRBJ1-5

CDR3: CASSQDKEARWDEQYF
length: 16
V: TRBV4-2
J: TRBJ2-7

CDR3: CASSLGTSVYTGELFF
length: 16
V: TRBV5-4
J: TRBJ2-2

CDR3: CASSTDRAETQYF
length: 13
V: TRBV19
J: TRBJ2-5

CDR3: CASSLLGALDEQFF
length: 14
V: TRBV11-3
J: TRBJ2-1

CDR3: CASSITGNYEQYF
length: 13
V: TRBV19
J: TRBJ2-7

CDR3: CASSIIQGDYGYTF
length: 14
V: TRBV19
J: TRBJ1-2

CDR3: CASSPGVHPSNQPQHF
length: 16
V: TRBV5-5
J: TRBJ1-5

CDR3: CASSQDSRGSSSGELFF
length: 17
V: TRBV4-2
J: TRBJ2-2

CDR3: CASSMDREVSYEQYF
length: 15
V: TRBV19
J: TRBJ2-7

CDR3: CASSPSDTEETQYF
length: 14
V: TRBV5-4
J: TRBJ2-5

CDR3: CASSQYSNQPQHF
length: 13
V: TRBV25-1
J: TRBJ1-5

CDR3: CASSSQGYGGDEQYF
length: 15
V: TRBV7-8
J: TRBJ2-7

CDR3: CASSLGAGGNNEQFF
length: 15
V: TRBV28
J: TRBJ2-1

CDR3: CASSPPGGSITEAFF
length: 15
V: TRBV18
J: TRBJ1-1

CDR3: CASSYNPNYEQYF
length: 13
V: TRBV6-6
J: TRBJ2-7

CDR3: CASSPLEANTEAFF
length: 14
V: TRBV5-1
J: TRBJ1-1

CDR3: CASSTLAGGYEQYF
length: 14
V: TRBV19
J: TRBJ2-7

CDR3: CASSLDGGSGTVTYEQYF
length: 18
V: TRBV5-8
J: TRBJ2-7

CDR3: CASRVQGSSYEQYF
length: 14
V: TRBV28
J: TRBJ2-7

CDR3: CASSPAPGLNTEAFF
length: 15
V: TRBV5-4
J: TRBJ1-1

CDR3: CASSPRGYGINYGYTF
length: 16
V: TRBV7-8
J: TRBJ1-2

CDR3: CASSFGSHSYEQYF
length: 14
V: TRBV27
J: TRBJ2-7

CDR3: CAWSHTAENTEAFF
length: 14
V: TRBV30
J: TRBJ1-1

CDR3: CASSLVSDTQYF
length: 12
V: TRBV5-6
J: TRBJ2-3

CDR3: CASSLSPSYEQYF
length: 13
V: TRBV5-1
J: TRBJ2-7

CDR3: CASSLSDTGELFF
length: 13
V: TRBV7-6
J: TRBJ2-2

CDR3: CAIRAGGPGGYEQYF
length: 15
V: TRBV10-3
J: TRBJ2-7

CDR3: CASVPRVQRLTEAFF
length: 15
V: TRBV7-8
J: TRBJ1-1

CDR3: CASSPAGTDYEQYF
length: 14
V: TRBV18
J: TRBJ2-7

CDR3: CASSLGTGGDVTNEKLFF
length: 18
V: TRBV5-1
J: TRBJ1-4